The 28 T cell receptor beta chains below all came from one sample that was sequenced in a study of blood T cell repertoires in COVID-19 (dated by TCRdb to the early 2020s). The library was obtained by the immunoSEQ multiplex PCR assay. TCRdb mirrors the immuneACCESS table, restricted to in-frame sequences. Some clones are absent from its copies; in checked studies, under half trace to an unresolved V gene, and the reason for the others is unknown. Within this sample are 85,000 to 120,000 clones, with approximately 86% of them counted one time only. The ten largest make up roughly 3.1% of the sample. Sample: peripheral blood. The origin of the receptors is a man aged 50 or older with active or convalescent COVID-19.

The CDR3 coding sequence is TGTGCCAGCACTATTCGCAGGGCTGGCTACACCTTC. As protein: CASTIRRAGYTF. J is TRBJ1-2 and V is TRBV12-3 or TRBV12-4; tentatively, D is TRBD1 (5 bases). V lost 7 bases and J 7 bases, leaving 13 bases between the germline ends. This CDR3 has 12 amino acids.

The V call is TRBV5-5, the J call TRBJ1-2; D is possibly TRBD1 (5 bases). CDR3 length equals 15 residues. The ends were cut back, 2 bases at V and 3 bases at J, with 14 bases in the middle. Germline lookup yields CDR1 SGHKS and CDR2 YYEKEE (reference sequence). The CDR3 DNA reads TGTGCCAGCAGCTTAACAGGAGAAAAGTACTATGGCTACACCTTC. Amino acids: CASSLTGEKYYGYTF.

V and J are TRBV10-3 and TRBJ2-7; possible D gene TRBD1, 6 bases. V lost 0 bases to trimming and J lost 3 bases, with 9 bases between them. Germline lookup yields CDR1 ENHRY and CDR2 SYGVKD. CDR3 size: 14 residues. The CDR3 sequence: CAISESTGSYEQYV. CDR3 bases: TGTGCCATCAGTGAGTCAACAGGGAGCTACGAGCAGTACGTC.

V usage is TRBV14 and J usage is TRBJ1-1; possible D gene TRBD1, 5 bases. With 5 bases removed from V and 3 bases from J, the gap between germline ends came to 10 bases. The CDR3 contains 13 residues. CDR1 SGHDN and CDR2 FVKESK come from the germline V gene. CDR3 sequence (DNA): TGTGCCAGCAGCAGACAGAAGGACACTGAAGCTTTCTTT. This sequence encodes CASSRQKDTEAFF.

The genes are TRBV6-5 and TRBJ2-2, with 8 bases matching TRBD1. CDR1 is MNHEY and CDR2 is SVGAGI in the germline V gene. The V and J ends lost 0 bases and 4 bases, in that order; junction bases with no gene match: 1. CDR3 length equals 15 residues. The chain's CDR3 is CASSYSTGVTGELFF. As DNA, the CDR3 is TGTGCCAGCAGTTACTCGACAGGGGTCACCGGGGAGCTGTTTTTT.

The gene calls are TRBV5-6 and TRBJ2-1, with D possibly being TRBD1 (5 bases). The CDR3 extends over 13 amino acids. Germline V gene lookup returns CDR1 SGHDT and CDR2 YYEEEE. The V and J ends lost 0 bases and 8 bases respectively, with 9 bases between them. CDR3 protein: CASSLGQGYEQFF. DNA for the CDR3: TGTGCCAGCAGCTTGGGTCAGGGTTATGAGCAGTTCTTC. The full variable domain, its missing parts supplied by reference TRBV5-6 and TRBJ2-1, is DAGVTQSPTHLIKTRGQQVTLRCSPKSGHDTVSWYQQALGQGPQFIFQYYEEEERQRGNFPDRFSGHQFPNYSSELNVNALLLGDSALYLCASSLGQGYEQFFGPGTRLTVL.

The chain joins TRBV19 to TRBJ2-2; a weak D match, TRBD1 (6 bases). The CDR3 runs 14 residues. V lost 7 bases and J 6 bases, leaving 15 bases between the germline ends. Germline CDR1 is LNHDA and CDR2 is SQIVND (reference sequence). The CDR3 nucleotides are TGTGCCAGTATGTTACAGGGTGGGGCCGGGGAGCTGTTTTTT. Encoded protein: CASMLQGGAGELFF.

V and J are TRBV6-6 and TRBJ1-2; 7 bases map to TRBD1. The V and J ends lost 0 bases and 7 bases, in that order; junction bases with no gene match: 5. CDR3 length equals 14 residues. CDR1 is MNHNY, CDR2 SVGAGI, per germline (reference sequence). CDR3 DNA: TGTGCCAGCAGTTACTCGTCAGGGGGGAGTGGCTACACCTTC. This translates into CASSYSSGGSGYTF.

This chain connects TRBV19 to TRBJ2-5; D not certain. V lost 6 bases to trimming and J lost 5 bases, with 19 bases between them. Per the germline V gene, CDR1 is LNHDA and CDR2 is SQIVND (reference sequence). CDR3 length equals 15 residues. The CDR3 coding sequence is TGTGCCAGTAGCTTGAGCCCTATTATCGGGGAGACCCAGTACTTC. Translated, it gives CASSLSPIIGETQYF.

V and J are TRBV24-1 and TRBJ2-2, with a weak D call TRBD2 (7 bases). The CDR3 has 14 residues. Trimming shortened V by 7 bases and J by 4 bases, and 12 bases separated the two germline ends. CDR1 is KGHDR and CDR2 is SFDVKD in the germline V gene. The CDR3 nucleotides are TGTGCCACCAGAGGGGGGGCTGGCACCGGGGAGCTGTTTTTT. Translating gives CATRGGAGTGELFF.

DNA of the CDR3: TGTGCCAGCAGTGATACCTGGCTCAATGAAAAACTGTTTTTT. Residues: CASSDTWLNEKLFF. The chain carries TRBV2 and TRBJ1-4; no firm D call. The CDR3 runs 14 residues. V shed 3 bases and J shed 5 bases, with 10 bases lying between them. CDR1 SNHLY and CDR2 FYNNEI come from the germline V gene.

The chain employs TRBV28 and TRBJ1-5; 7 nucleotides align to TRBD1. Germline loops: CDR1 MDHEN, CDR2 SYDVKM. V shed 7 bases, J shed 4 bases, and the junction held 13 bases outside the gene matches. This CDR3 region has 16 residues. The CDR3 protein is CASTPYRQGWNQPQHF. The CDR3 nucleotides are TGTGCCAGCACCCCTTATCGACAGGGATGGAATCAGCCCCAGCATTTT.

The chain recombines TRBV19 with TRBJ1-1, with D unclear. Germline V gene sequence: CDR1 LNHDA, CDR2 SQIVND (reference sequence). Trimming removed 4 bases from V and 3 bases from J, with 9 bases in between. The CDR3 spans 13 residues. The CDR3 DNA reads TGTGCCAGTAGTACGGTCGGGGACACTGAAGCTTTCTTT. Residues: CASSTVGDTEAFF.

This rearrangement joins TRBV6-4 to TRBJ2-1; weak D call: TRBD1 (7 bases). The V gene lost 5 bases and the J gene lost 9 bases, with 20 bases spanning the gap. Germline V gene lookup returns CDR1 MRHNA and CDR2 SNTAGT. The CDR3 runs 15 residues. The CDR3 region has the DNA TGTGCCAGCAGTCAGACCGGCCAGGGGGGAAGTGAGCAGTTCTTC. Translation: CASSQTGQGGSEQFF.

This clone has only one observation. V gene TRBV3-1 (or the pseudogene TRBV3-2) combines with J gene TRBJ1-4, with D possibly being TRBD1 (5 bases). CDR3 length: 13 residues. V lost 3 bases and J 11 bases, leaving 13 bases between the germline ends. From germline, CDR1 is LGHDT and CDR2 YNNKEL (reference sequence). DNA of the CDR3: TGTGCCAGCAGCCACGATACAGGATGGAAACTGTTTTTT. Translation: CASSHDTGWKLFF.

This chain uses TRBV23-1 with TRBJ2-7, with 10 positions matching TRBD1. TRBV23-1 is an ORF; its function is uncertain. The CDR3 length is 14 residues. The V gene end was trimmed by 5 bases and the J gene end by 4 bases; junction bases not matched to a gene: 5. Here the CDR3 reads CASSRTGGTYEQYV. Here the CDR3 DNA reads TGCGCCAGCAGTAGGACAGGGGGAACTTACGAGCAGTACGTC.

This clone occurred once. Here the CDR3 reads CASSLSEGQFDEQYF. As DNA, the CDR3 is TGTGCCAGCAGTTTATCAGAGGGACAGTTTGACGAGCAGTACTTC. J is TRBJ2-7 and V is TRBV6-5, with 7 positions matching TRBD1. The CDR3 is 15 amino acids. Germline V gene lookup returns CDR1 MNHEY and CDR2 SVGAGI. J lost 5 bases, V lost 4 bases, and 11 bases had no gene match.

The rearrangement uses TRBV6-5 and TRBJ1-2, with D uncertain. V was pared by 10 bases and J by 8 bases, with 17 bases between. CDR1 and CDR2 from the germline V gene are MNHEY and SVGAGI. This CDR3 has 12 residues. The CDR3: CATLSQLRGYTF. The CDR3 DNA reads as TGTGCCACCCTGTCCCAACTCCGGGGCTACACCTTC.

This clone was found once. This rearrangement joins TRBV4-1 to TRBJ2-2; the match to TRBD1 covers 9 bases. The CDR3 has 14 amino acids. The germline CDR1 and CDR2 sequences are MGHRA and YSYEKL. V lost 4 bases, J lost 6 bases, and 3 bases stayed unmatched. CDR3 in DNA: TGCGCCAGCAGCCGGACAGGGGTGTCCGGGGAGCTGTTTTTT. As protein: CASSRTGVSGELFF.

V gene TRBV11-3 combines with J gene TRBJ2-1, with 9 bases identical to TRBD1. With 5 bases clipped from V and 10 bases from J, the junction kept 12 bases outside the gene matches. The germline V gene encodes CDR1 SGHNT and CDR2 YENEEA. The CDR3 covers 15 residues. The CDR3 loop reads CASSPSGTGRGEQFF. CDR3 bases: TGTGCCAGCAGCCCCTCCGGGACAGGGCGGGGAGAGCAGTTCTTC. Together with reference TRBV11-3 and TRBJ2-1, the CDR3 gives the full variable domain: EAGVVQSPRYKIIEKKQPVAFWCNPISGHNTLYWYLQNLGQGPELLIRYENEEAVDDSQLPKDRFSAERLKGVDSTLKIQPAELGDSAVYLCASSPSGTGRGEQFFGPGTRLTVL.

The chain joins TRBV30 to TRBJ1-2, with TRBD1 matching 10 bases. CDR3 length: 15 residues. Losses at the gene ends were 2 bases for V and 0 bases for J; bases not matched to a gene: 3. Germline CDR1 GTSNPN, CDR2 SVGIG (reference sequence). The CDR3 sequence is CAWSKGQGANYGYTF. CDR3 DNA: TGTGCCTGGAGTAAAGGACAGGGGGCTAACTATGGCTACACCTTC.

The chain is built from TRBV6-5 and TRBJ2-1, with D unresolved. The CDR3 runs 15 residues. Germline V gene data show CDR1 as MNHEY and CDR2 as SVGAGI. V shed 7 bases and J shed 2 bases, with 15 bases lying between them. The CDR3 loop reads CASMNSPITYNEQFF. The CDR3 DNA reads TGTGCCAGCATGAACAGTCCCATTACCTACAATGAGCAGTTCTTC.

This clone showed up just a few times. This rearrangement joins TRBV4-1 to TRBJ2-3; TRBD2 might be the D (5 bases). This CDR3 is built from 14 residues. V lost 5 bases and J 4 bases, leaving 13 bases between the germline ends. CDR1 is MGHRA and CDR2 is YSYEKL in the germline V gene. DNA of the CDR3: TGCGCCAGCAGCACCCGGGGAGATTCAGATACGCAGTATTTT. Its translation is CASSTRGDSDTQYF.

The chain links TRBV4-3 to TRBJ2-1, with 8 positions matching TRBD1. Germline loops: CDR1 LGHNA, CDR2 YSLEER. Unmatched junction bases numbered 4, after V lost 4 bases and J lost 8 bases. The CDR3 extends over 13 amino acids. The CDR3 here is CASSLQGAYEQFF. The CDR3 coding sequence is TGCGCCAGCAGCCTGCAGGGGGCTTATGAGCAGTTCTTC.

The chain is built from TRBV6-4 and TRBJ2-3, with D hard to call. CDR1 is MRHNA and CDR2 is SNTAGT in the germline V gene. Trimming stripped 4 bases from V and 7 bases from J, with 9 bases between. This CDR3 comprises 12 residues. The CDR3 DNA follows: TGTGCCAGCAGTGCCTACTTTAATACGCAGTATTTT. Amino acids: CASSAYFNTQYF.

The chain carries TRBV20-1 and TRBJ2-7, with TRBD2 matching over 13 bases. CDR3 length: 15 residues. From germline, CDR1 is DFQATT and CDR2 SNEGSKA (reference sequence). The junction had 9 bases not matched to a gene; V was cut back by 3 bases and J by 7 bases. CDR3 nucleotide sequence: TGCAGTGCTAGTGAAACTAGCGGGGGGGCCGGTGAGCAGTACTTC. Protein sequence: CSASETSGGAGEQYF.

This chain links TRBV5-5 with TRBJ1-6; 8 bases align to TRBD1. The CDR3 contains 14 residues. Germline-derived CDR1 and CDR2 are SGHKS and YYEKEE (reference sequence). Trimming removed 5 bases from V and 9 bases from J; junction bases left unmatched: 7. The CDR3 here is CASSSQGAGSPLHF. The CDR3 DNA sequence: TGTGCCAGCAGTTCCCAGGGGGCAGGTTCACCCCTCCACTTT.

This sequence joins TRBV5-4 and TRBJ2-3; D is undetermined. The CDR3 is 13 residues long. The germline V gene encodes CDR1 SGHNT and CDR2 YYREEE (reference sequence). Trimming stripped 1 base from V and 1 base from J, with 4 bases between. CDR3: CASSLTGTDTQYF. The DNA of the CDR3 is TGTGCCAGCAGCTTGACGGGCACAGATACGCAGTATTTT.